Listed here are 18 T cell receptor beta chains from one sample, sequenced in a study of T cells in Graves' hyperthyroidism and ophthalmopathy. Amplification yielded TCR beta CDR3 regions, with RNA transcripts as the source. When the TCR CDR3 underwent first-round RT-PCR, the HTBI primer set was used. MiXCR was run by TCRdb on the multiplex PCR reads, yielding one entry per CDR3 protein. Among around 290,000 distinct CDR3 sequences listed, roughly 13% were seen once. The sequenced sample consisted of blood. The origin of the receptors is a woman in her 40s with Graves' hyperthyroidism.

This clonotype was recorded at least ten times. This chain uses TRBV3-1 with TRBJ2-1; weak D call: TRBD2 (6 bases). V was trimmed by 4 bases and J by 4 bases, leaving 11 bases between them. The CDR3 spans 14 residues. The V gene's germline CDR1 is LGHDT and CDR2 YNNKEL (reference sequence). The CDR3 spells CASSLSGDYNEQFF. Written as DNA, the CDR3 is TGTGCCAGCAGCCTTAGCGGCGATTACAATGAGCAGTTCTTC.

This chain uses TRBV30 with TRBJ1-2; TRBD1 might be the D (6 bases). This CDR3 region has 15 residues. Trimming removed 0 bases at V and 0 bases at J, with 11 bases between. From germline, CDR1 is GTSNPN and CDR2 SVGIG (reference sequence). CDR3 region: CAWSVTGLANYGYTF. DNA of the CDR3: TGTGCCTGGAGTGTAACAGGGCTTGCTAACTATGGCTACACCTTC. Using reference TRBV30 and TRBJ1-2 for the parts outside the CDR3, the full variable domain is SQTIHQWPATLVQPVGSPLSLECTVEGTSNPNLYWYRQAAGRGLQLLFYSVGIGQISSEVPQNLSASRPQDRQFILSSKKLLLSDSGFYLCAWSVTGLANYGYTFGSGTRLTVV.

This clonotype was detected a few times. This chain joins TRBV19 and TRBJ1-2; TRBD1 matches 8 bases. Trimming cost V 3 bases and J 4 bases; bases outside gene matches: 7. There are 15 residues in the CDR3. CDR1 is LNHDA, CDR2 SQIVND, per germline (reference sequence). The CDR3 DNA sequence: TGTGCCAGTAGTATCGGGAGCAGGGGGCCCTATGGCTACACCTTC. This sequence encodes CASSIGSRGPYGYTF. The variable domain in full, with the rest retrieved from reference TRBV19 and TRBJ1-2, is DGGITQSPKYLFRKEGQNVTLSCEQNLNHDAMYWYRQDPGQGLRLIYYSQIVNDFQKGDIAEGYSVSREKKESFPLTVTSAQKNPTAFYLCASSIGSRGPYGYTFGSGTRLTVV.

This clonotype was seen repeatedly, ten times or more. The chain has TRBV2 and TRBJ1-5; unclear D gene. V dropped 1 base and J dropped 2 bases, with 9 bases sitting between them. This CDR3 region has 15 residues. CDR1 and CDR2 from the germline V gene are SNHLY and FYNNEI. Here the CDR3 reads CASSEGGMGNQPQHF. In DNA, the CDR3 is TGTGCCAGCAGTGAAGGTGGGATGGGCAATCAGCCCCAGCATTTT.

This clonotype has ten or more counts. J is TRBJ1-4 and V is TRBV2; no reliable D call. The CDR3 is 15 amino acids. V gave up 2 bases and J gave up 0 bases, with 7 bases separating them. Germline loops: CDR1 SNHLY, CDR2 FYNNEI. Here the CDR3 reads CASSELPSTNEKLFF. CDR3 bases: TGTGCCAGCAGTGAACTTCCGTCAACTAATGAAAAACTGTTTTTT.

Ten or more counts support this clonotype. This rearrangement joins TRBV20-1 to TRBJ2-2, with 9 bases aligning to TRBD1. The length of the CDR3 is 16 residues. V gave up 4 bases and J gave up 0 bases; unmatched junction bases: 6. The germline V gene has CDR1 DFQATT and CDR2 SNEGSKA (reference sequence). CDR3: CSAILRQGANTGELFF. The CDR3, as DNA: TGCAGTGCTATTCTGCGACAGGGGGCGAACACCGGGGAGCTGTTTTTT.

This clonotype was detected many times. The chain uses TRBV5-5 and TRBJ1-1; TRBD1 agrees at 7 bases. In germline, CDR1 is SGHKS, CDR2 YYEKEE (reference sequence). CDR3 length: 14 amino acids. Losses at the gene ends were 0 bases for V and 10 bases for J; bases not matched to a gene: 9. The CDR3 DNA reads TGTGCCAGCAGCTTGGATGTTGGGTCAGGGGGAGCTTTCTTT. It specifies CASSLDVGSGGAFF. The full variable domain, rest sourced from reference TRBV5-5 and TRBJ1-1, is DAGVTQSPTHLIKTRGQQVTLRCSPISGHKSVSWYQQVLGQGPQFIFQYYEKEERGRGNFPDRFSARQFPNYSSELNVNALLLGDSALYLCASSLDVGSGGAFFGQGTRLTVV.

This clonotype was detected ten times or more. V is TRBV29-1 and J is TRBJ1-2; 10 nucleotides match TRBD1. The germline V gene encodes CDR1 SQVTM and CDR2 ANQGSEA. V gave up 7 bases and J gave up 4 bases; unmatched junction bases: 3. The CDR3 sequence is 12 residues long. CDR3 coding DNA: TGCAGCGCCGGGACAGGGGCCTATGGCTACACCTTC. Its translation is CSAGTGAYGYTF. The variable domain in full, completed from reference TRBV29-1 and TRBJ1-2, reads SAVISQKPSRDICQRGTSLTIQCQVDSQVTMMFWYRQQPGQSLTLIATANQGSEATYESGFVIDKFPISRPNLTFSTLTVSNMSPEDSSIYLCSAGTGAYGYTFGSGTRLTVV.

About this clonotype itself: Compared with germline, one end of the junction differs, possibly owing to a read error. The CDR3 protein is CAASDWFSYGYTF. The CDR3 region has the DNA TGTGCCGCCAGTGATTGGTTCTCCTATGGCTACACCTTC. This chain links TRBV24-1 with TRBJ1-2; D remains unclear. This CDR3 has 13 residues. Germline V lookup: CDR1 KGHDR, CDR2 SFDVKD.

Remarks on this clonotype: Just one base apart from a much larger clone, this may be a read error. The chain links TRBV6-1 to TRBJ1-1; possibly TRBD1 for D (6 bases). This CDR3 region has 12 residues. The germline gives CDR1 MNHNS, CDR2 SASEGT. V was trimmed by 10 bases and J by 7 bases, leaving 16 bases between them. For the CDR3, the DNA is TGTGCCAACACCCTAAAGGGGGGTGAAGCTTTCTTT. It encodes CANTLKGGEAFF.

On this clonotype: One base away lies a much larger clone, so this may be a sequencing read error. This chain joins TRBV20-1 and TRBJ1-4, with 9 bases lining up with TRBD1. Per germline, CDR1 DFQATT and CDR2 SNEGSKA (reference sequence). This CDR3 has 13 residues. The CDR3 region is CGATGTGSEKLFF. In DNA, the CDR3 is TGCGGTGCTACCGGGACAGGGAGCGAAAAACTGTTTTTT.

Ten or more counts support this clonotype. The V gene is TRBV7-6, the J gene TRBJ2-1; D is perhaps TRBD2 (6 bases). V shed 3 bases and J shed 7 bases, with 13 bases lying between them. CDR1 and CDR2 from the germline V gene are SGHVS and FNYEAQ. The CDR3 covers 14 residues. CDR3 coding DNA: TGTGCCAGCAGCTTGGGACTCCCGGGGAATGAGCAGTTCTTC. It yields the protein CASSLGLPGNEQFF.

The chain carries TRBV9 and TRBJ2-1; perhaps TRBD2 as D (5 bases). The V and J ends lost 0 bases and 0 bases respectively, with 13 bases between them. The CDR3 spans 17 residues. The germline V gene encodes CDR1 SGDLS and CDR2 YYNGEE. The CDR3 sequence is CASSVGGGPSSYNEQFF. CDR3 in DNA: TGTGCCAGCAGCGTAGGAGGCGGGCCTAGCTCCTACAATGAGCAGTTCTTC.

This clonotype was counted a few times. V is TRBV24-1 and J is TRBJ2-2; 13 bases match TRBD2. V trimming: 4 bases; J trimming: 2 bases; junction bases outside the gene matches: 3. This CDR3 has 17 residues. Germline CDR1 reads KGHDR; CDR2 reads SFDVKD. This chain's CDR3 is CATSDRTSGRNTGELFF. The CDR3, as DNA: TGTGCCACCAGTGACCGGACTAGCGGGAGAAACACCGGGGAGCTGTTTTTT.

Ten or more counts support this clonotype. This rearrangement joins TRBV3-1 to TRBJ2-7; D gene ambiguous. This CDR3 has 11 amino acids. The V gene's germline CDR1 is LGHDT and CDR2 YNNKEL (reference sequence). V gave up 3 bases and J gave up 7 bases, with 7 bases separating them. The chain's CDR3 is CASSHSWEQYF. CDR3 DNA: TGTGCCAGCAGCCACTCCTGGGAGCAGTACTTC.

This clonotype appeared many times. This sequence joins TRBV7-2 and TRBJ2-3; 12 bases align to TRBD1. This CDR3 spans 17 amino acids. Germline trimming cut 4 bases from V and 2 bases from J; bases unmatched to any gene: 7. Germline V gene lookup returns CDR1 SGHTA and CDR2 FQGNSA. CDR3 protein: CASSSGTGGSFTDTQYF. In nucleotides, the CDR3 is TGTGCCAGCAGCTCGGGGACAGGGGGCTCCTTCACAGATACGCAGTATTTT.

This clonotype has just a few counts. The chain employs TRBV5-5 and TRBJ2-3; no clear D gene. There are 12 residues in the CDR3. CDR1 is SGHKS, CDR2 YYEKEE, per germline (reference sequence). The V gene lost 4 bases and the J gene lost 5 bases, with 8 bases spanning the gap. The CDR3 DNA follows: TGTGCCAGCAGCGGGATAAGAGATACGCAGTATTTT. Translating it yields CASSGIRDTQYF.

In this sample, this clonotype turned up a few times. The rearrangement joins TRBV9 to TRBJ2-1; D possibly corresponds to TRBD1 (6 bases). The CDR3 is 14 residues long. Trimming left V 2 bases short and J 8 bases short, with 14 bases between. Per germline, CDR1 SGDLS and CDR2 YYNGEE. CDR3 in amino acids: CASSVGSGGYEQFF. The CDR3 nucleotides are TGTGCCAGCAGCGTCGGTAGTGGGGGCTATGAGCAGTTCTTC. The variable domain in full, completed from reference TRBV9 and TRBJ2-1, reads DSGVTQTPKHLITATGQRVTLRCSPRSGDLSVYWYQQSLDQGLQFLIQYYNGEERAKGNILERFSAQQFPDLHSELNLSSLELGDSALYFCASSVGSGGYEQFFGPGTRLTVL.